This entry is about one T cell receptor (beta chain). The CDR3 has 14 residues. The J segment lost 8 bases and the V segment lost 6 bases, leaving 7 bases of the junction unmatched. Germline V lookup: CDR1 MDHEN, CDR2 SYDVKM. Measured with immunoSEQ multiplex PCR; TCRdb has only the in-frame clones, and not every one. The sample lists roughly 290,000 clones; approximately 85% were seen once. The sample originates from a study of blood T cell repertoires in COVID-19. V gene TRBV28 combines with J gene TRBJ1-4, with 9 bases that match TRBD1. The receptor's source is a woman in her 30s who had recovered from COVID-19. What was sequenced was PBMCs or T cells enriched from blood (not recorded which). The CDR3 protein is CASRPGTGKEKLFF. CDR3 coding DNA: TGTGCCAGCAGGCCCGGGACAGGGAAAGAAAAACTGTTTTTT.